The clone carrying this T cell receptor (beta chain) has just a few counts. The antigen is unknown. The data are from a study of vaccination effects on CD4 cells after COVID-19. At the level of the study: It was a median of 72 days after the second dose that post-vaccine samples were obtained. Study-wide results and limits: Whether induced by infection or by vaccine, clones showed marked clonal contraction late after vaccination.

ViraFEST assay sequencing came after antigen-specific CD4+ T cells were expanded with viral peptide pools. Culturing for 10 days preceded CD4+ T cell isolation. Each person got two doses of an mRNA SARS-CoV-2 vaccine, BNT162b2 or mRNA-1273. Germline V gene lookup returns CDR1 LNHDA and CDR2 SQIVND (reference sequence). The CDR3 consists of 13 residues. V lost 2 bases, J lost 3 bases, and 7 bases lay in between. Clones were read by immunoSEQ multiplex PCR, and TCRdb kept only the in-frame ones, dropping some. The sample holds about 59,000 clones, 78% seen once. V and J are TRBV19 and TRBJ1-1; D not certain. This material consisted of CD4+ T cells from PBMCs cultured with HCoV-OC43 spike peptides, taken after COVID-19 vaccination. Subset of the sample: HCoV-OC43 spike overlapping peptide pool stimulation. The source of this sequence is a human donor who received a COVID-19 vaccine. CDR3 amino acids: CASSISTDTEAFF. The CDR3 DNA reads TGTGCCAGTAGTATAAGTACGGACACTGAAGCTTTCTTT.